This TCR beta chain was identified in a study of T cell repertoires in cytomegalovirus infection (dated by TCRdb to the late 2010s). At the level of the whole study: The peptide stimulations were aimed at well-studied HLA-B-restricted epitopes as well as recently identified HLA-C-restricted CMV epitopes, whose presentation resists viral immunomodulation. The HLA type of each donor mattered for the analysis, because public TCR beta signatures pointed to carriage of CMV infection along with the matching HLA type. Findings and caveats that apply to the study as a whole: In the ex vivo response, HLA-C-restricted CMV-specific TCR beta clonotypes were dominant, and in two of eight donors the single most frequent clonotype came from this HLA-C-restricted group. Cumulative frequency of public TCR beta family members discriminated carriers of CMV infection plus the relevant HLA type in this cohort and an independent 352-donor cohort.

The cysteine opens and the phenylalanine closes a CDR3 of 14 amino acids. Only the CDR3 portion is preserved as DNA: 42 bases, with reading frame beginning at the first base. Based on the germline V gene, the CDR1 and CDR2 sequences are MGHDK and SYGVNS. A distance of 10 bases separates the germline ends of V and J, which lose 3 bases and 4 bases respectively. The treatment or condition label, read with the paper, signifies: in vitro stimulation with specific CMV peptide epitopes to enrich CMV-specific T cells. Comments on this clonotype: Its antigen remains unidentified. Per-base qualities were not stored, and no clone one base away is much larger.

Sequencing used an Illumina HiSeq 1500. TCRdb reprocessed the public reads (quality trimming at Q25 with fastp, clone calling with MiXCR) and kept in-frame beta chains. Every distinct CDR3 protein forms one entry, paired with its most common genes and DNA. The sample table lists 51,000 or so distinct CDR3 sequences, around 19% of them with a count of one. Of the sample, around four fifths falls within the top ten clones. This material consisted of CD8+ T cells from cultured PBMCs, taken from culture after CMV antigen stimulation. The chain couples TRBV25-1 to TRBJ2-1; TRBD2 could be the D gene, as 7 bases match. This sequence originates from a human donor in good health (CMV status not recorded). Some clones in this sample may be carry-over from other donors' samples. The DNA reads as follows: TGTGCCAGCAGTGAGGCGGGGGCTTACAATGAGCAGTTCTTC. The translation is CASSEAGAYNEQFF.